The source of this T cell receptor beta chain is a study of radiotherapy plus CTLA-4 blockade in lung cancer. Study at large: In 18% of patients, objective responses were seen; 25% to 40% had disease control.

Study conclusions and caveats: The authors reported that early blood T cell clone dynamics, with interferon-beta, best predicted response. TCR clones originating in tumors grew in number in blood after radiotherapy plus ipilimumab.

Profiled with immunoSEQ multiplex PCR; TCRdb holds only in-frame clones, not every one. The profile shows tens of thousands of clones, 70% to 80% of them singletons. As for this clone: The target antigen is unknown.

V was shortened by 8 bases and J by 8 bases, with 15 bases between the two germline ends. This CDR3 region has 13 residues. Germline V lookup: CDR1 LGHNT, CDR2 FRNRAP. Patients had chemo-refractory metastatic non-small-cell lung cancer and received focal radiation plus CTLA-4 blockade that used ipilimumab. The TCR originated in a human donor with non-small cell lung cancer who had a complete response to radiotherapy plus ipilimumab. V gene TRBV12-5 combines with J gene TRBJ1-4; no clear D gene. Source: peripheral blood, taken from a patient treated with radiotherapy plus ipilimumab. CDR3 loop: CASSGVLNEKLFF. The CDR3 coding sequence is TGTGCTAGTTCGGGTGTTTTGAACGAAAAACTGTTTTTT.